The present T cell receptor beta chain was sequenced within a study of human T cells and chemical hapten exposure. This CDR3 is built from 13 residues. V was cut by 8 bases and J by 2 bases, with 10 bases left in between. Germline CDR1 and CDR2: MNHEY and SVGAGI. This clonotype was found a few times. Whole blood, unfractionated, served as the material for total RNA extraction. One entry per CDR3 protein, called by TCRdb with MiXCR from the 5' RACE reads. The table includes 65,000 to 95,000 distinct CDR3 sequences, more than 7% detected once. The clonotype was recovered from a male donor in good health. The chain is built from TRBV6-5 and TRBJ1-5; D might be TRBD1 (5 bases). This CDR3 reads CASGGRGNQPQHF. The CDR3 DNA reads TGTGCCAGCGGGGGTCGAGGCAATCAGCCCCAGCATTTT.